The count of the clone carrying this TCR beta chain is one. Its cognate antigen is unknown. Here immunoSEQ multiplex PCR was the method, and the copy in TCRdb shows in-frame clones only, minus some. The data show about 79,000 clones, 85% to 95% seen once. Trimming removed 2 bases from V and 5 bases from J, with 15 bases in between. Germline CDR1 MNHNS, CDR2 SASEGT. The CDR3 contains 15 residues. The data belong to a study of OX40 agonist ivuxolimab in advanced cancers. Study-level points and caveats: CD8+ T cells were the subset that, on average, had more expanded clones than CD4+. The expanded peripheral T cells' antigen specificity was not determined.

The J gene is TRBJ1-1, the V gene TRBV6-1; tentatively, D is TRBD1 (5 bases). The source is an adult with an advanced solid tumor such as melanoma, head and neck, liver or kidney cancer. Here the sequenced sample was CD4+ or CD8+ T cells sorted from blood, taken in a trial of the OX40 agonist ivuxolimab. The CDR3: CASSERDDRLTEAFF. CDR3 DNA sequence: TGTGCCAGCAGTGAACGGGACGACAGATTAACTGAAGCTTTCTTT.